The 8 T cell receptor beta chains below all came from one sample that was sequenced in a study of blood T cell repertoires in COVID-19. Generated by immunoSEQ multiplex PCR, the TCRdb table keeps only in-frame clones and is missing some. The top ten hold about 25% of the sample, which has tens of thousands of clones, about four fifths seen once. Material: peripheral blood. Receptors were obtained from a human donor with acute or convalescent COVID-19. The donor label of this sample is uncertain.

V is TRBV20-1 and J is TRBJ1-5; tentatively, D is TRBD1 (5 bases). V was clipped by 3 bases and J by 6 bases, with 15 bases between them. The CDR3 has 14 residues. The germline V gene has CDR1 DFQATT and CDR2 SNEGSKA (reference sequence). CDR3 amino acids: CSASGTRAGQPQHF. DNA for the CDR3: TGCAGTGCTAGTGGGACTAGGGCGGGTCAGCCCCAGCATTTT.

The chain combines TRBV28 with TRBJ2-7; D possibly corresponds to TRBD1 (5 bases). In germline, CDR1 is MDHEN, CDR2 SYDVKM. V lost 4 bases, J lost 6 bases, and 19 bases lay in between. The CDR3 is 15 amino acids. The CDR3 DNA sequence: TGTGCCAGCAGTTCCCTACAAGACGGTGGGGCCGAGCAGTACTTC. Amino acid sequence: CASSSLQDGGAEQYF.

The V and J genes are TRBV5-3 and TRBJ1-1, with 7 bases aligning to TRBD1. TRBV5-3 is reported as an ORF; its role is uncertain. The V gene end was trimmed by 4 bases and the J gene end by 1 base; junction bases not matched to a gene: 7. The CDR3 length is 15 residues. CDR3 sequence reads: CARSQNRTGNTEAFF. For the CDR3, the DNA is TGTGCCAGAAGCCAGAATCGGACAGGGAACACTGAAGCTTTCTTT.

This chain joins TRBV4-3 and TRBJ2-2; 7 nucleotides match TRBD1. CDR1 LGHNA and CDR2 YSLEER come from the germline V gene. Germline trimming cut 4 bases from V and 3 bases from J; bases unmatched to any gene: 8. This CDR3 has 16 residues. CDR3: CASSRSFGTDTGELFF. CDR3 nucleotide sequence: TGCGCCAGCAGCCGAAGCTTCGGGACAGACACCGGGGAGCTGTTTTTT.

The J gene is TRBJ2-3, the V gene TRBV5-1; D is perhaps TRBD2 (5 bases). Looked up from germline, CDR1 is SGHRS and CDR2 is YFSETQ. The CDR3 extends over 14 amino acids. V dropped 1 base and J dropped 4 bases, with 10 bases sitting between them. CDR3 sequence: CASSLTSLADTQYF. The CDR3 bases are TGCGCCAGCAGCTTGACTAGTCTCGCAGATACGCAGTATTTT.

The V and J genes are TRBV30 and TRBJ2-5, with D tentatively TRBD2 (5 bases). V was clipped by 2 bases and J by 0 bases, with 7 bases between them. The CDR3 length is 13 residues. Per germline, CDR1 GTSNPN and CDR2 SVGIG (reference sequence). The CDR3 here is CAWSKADQETQYF. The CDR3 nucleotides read TGTGCCTGGAGTAAAGCGGACCAAGAGACCCAGTACTTC.

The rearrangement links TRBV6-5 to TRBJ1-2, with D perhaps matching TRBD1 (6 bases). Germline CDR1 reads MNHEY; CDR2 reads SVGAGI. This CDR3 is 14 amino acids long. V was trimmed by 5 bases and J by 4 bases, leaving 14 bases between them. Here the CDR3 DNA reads TGTGCCAGCAGTCGAGGACAGAACAGCTATGGCTACACCTTC. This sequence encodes CASSRGQNSYGYTF.

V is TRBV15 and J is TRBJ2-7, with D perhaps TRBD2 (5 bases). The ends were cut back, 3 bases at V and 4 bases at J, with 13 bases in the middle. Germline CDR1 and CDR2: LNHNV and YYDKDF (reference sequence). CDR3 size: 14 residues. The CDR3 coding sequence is TGTGCCACCAGCAGGGTAGACGGGGAGTACGAGCAGTACTTC. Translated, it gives CATSRVDGEYEQYF.